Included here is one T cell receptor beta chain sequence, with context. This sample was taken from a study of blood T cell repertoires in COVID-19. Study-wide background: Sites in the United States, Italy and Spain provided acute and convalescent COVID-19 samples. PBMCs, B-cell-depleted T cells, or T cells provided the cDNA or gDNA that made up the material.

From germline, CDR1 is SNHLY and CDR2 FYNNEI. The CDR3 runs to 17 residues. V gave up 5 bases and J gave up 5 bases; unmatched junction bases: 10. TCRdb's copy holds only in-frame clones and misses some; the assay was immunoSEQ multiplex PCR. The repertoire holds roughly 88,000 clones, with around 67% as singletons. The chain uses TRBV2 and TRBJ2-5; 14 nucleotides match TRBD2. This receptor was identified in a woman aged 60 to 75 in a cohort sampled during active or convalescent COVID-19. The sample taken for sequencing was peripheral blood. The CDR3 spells CASSPGLAGVESETQYF. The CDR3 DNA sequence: TGTGCCAGCAGTCCGGGACTAGCGGGGGTTGAGTCGGAGACCCAGTACTTC.